This TCR beta chain was captured by sequencing in a study of technical replicates of blood from a few donors. V dropped 8 bases and J dropped 4; count of bases not matched to a gene: 3. The length of the CDR3 is 14 residues. Germline V lookup: CDR1 SGHAT, CDR2 FQNNGV. The protocol was immunoSEQ multiplex PCR, while the TCRdb copy is restricted to in-frame clones and leaves out a portion. The sample shows some 70,000 clones, 90% to 95% of them seen only once. Specimen: PBMCs. The V call is TRBV11-2, the J call TRBJ2-1; TRBD2 matches at 12 bases. The receptor was isolated from a human donor in good health. Some clones in this sample may be carry-over from other donors' samples. CDR3 nucleotide sequence: TGTGCCAGCGCGGGACTAGCGGGTTACAATGAGCAGTTCTTC. Translation: CASAGLAGYNEQFF.